A selection of T cell receptor beta chains follows, all from one sample in a study of shared clonotypes between healthy human individuals. The assay was immunoSEQ multiplex PCR, and TCRdb's table has in-frame clones only and misses some. Of more than 400,000 clones in the sample, 70% to 85% were seen once. Sequenced material: PBMCs. These receptors were obtained from a woman aged 40 to 50 in good health. Some clones in this sample may be carry-over from other donors' samples. The CDR3 runs from the conserved cysteine through the conserved F or W. Each record gives: clone size, D gene, V gene, J gene, CDR3 protein, CDR3 DNA. The D gene is left open where the match is weak. Clone size is given for some rows only: seen once, a few or many times, or a class if the clone is expanded.

clone size: few
D gene: NA
V gene: TRBV30
J gene: TRBJ1-1
CDR3 protein: CAWRSETWAEAFF
CDR3 DNA: TGTGCCTGGAGAAGCGAGACCTGGGCTGAAGCTTTCTTT

clone size: NA
D gene: TRBD1
V gene: TRBV7-8
J gene: TRBJ1-3
CDR3 protein: CASSFGQGGNTIYF
CDR3 DNA: TGTGCCAGCAGCTTCGGACAGGGGGGAAACACCATATATTTT

clone size: NA
D gene: NA
V gene: TRBV29-1
J gene: TRBJ2-1
CDR3 protein: CSVGETHNEQFF
CDR3 DNA: TGCAGCGTTGGAGAGACTCACAATGAGCAGTTCTTC

clone size: NA
D gene: NA
V gene: TRBV5-1
J gene: TRBJ2-2
CDR3 protein: CASSLAVQGGSGELFF
CDR3 DNA: TGCGCCAGCAGCTTGGCTGTGCAGGGCGGATCCGGGGAGCTGTTTTTT

clone size: once
D gene: TRBD1
V gene: TRBV6-6
J gene: TRBJ1-5
CDR3 protein: CASSSGTGGGQPQHF
CDR3 DNA: TGTGCCAGCAGTTCCGGGACAGGGGGTGGTCAGCCCCAGCATTTT

clone size: NA
D gene: NA
V gene: TRBV19
J gene: TRBJ1-1
CDR3 protein: CASFQYGASTEAFF
CDR3 DNA: TGTGCCAGTTTCCAGTATGGGGCGAGCACTGAAGCTTTCTTT

clone size: NA
D gene: NA
V gene: TRBV5-1
J gene: TRBJ2-1
CDR3 protein: CASSLGSGTTEQFF
CDR3 DNA: TGCGCCAGCAGCTTGGGTTCAGGGACGACTGAGCAGTTCTTC

clone size: once
D gene: TRBD1
V gene: TRBV5-1
J gene: TRBJ1-6
CDR3 protein: CASSLEGQGSPLHF
CDR3 DNA: TGCGCCAGCAGCTTGGAGGGACAGGGTTCACCCCTCCACTTT

clone size: once
D gene: NA
V gene: TRBV19
J gene: TRBJ1-1
CDR3 protein: CASSTGFGNTEAFF
CDR3 DNA: TGTGCCAGTAGTACAGGGTTCGGGAACACTGAAGCTTTCTTT

clone size: NA
D gene: NA
V gene: TRBV7-2
J gene: TRBJ1-1
CDR3 protein: CASSLGTNTEAFF
CDR3 DNA: TGTGCCAGCAGCTTAGGGACGAACACTGAAGCTTTCTTT

clone size: few
D gene: NA
V gene: TRBV29-1
J gene: TRBJ1-4
CDR3 protein: CSVRRENEKLFF
CDR3 DNA: TGCAGCGTTCGCAGGGAGAATGAAAAACTGTTTTTT

clone size: NA
D gene: NA
V gene: TRBV18
J gene: TRBJ2-1
CDR3 protein: CASSPGPRSGQFF
CDR3 DNA: TGTGCCAGCTCGCCAGGGCCCCGGTCGGGGCAGTTCTTC

clone size: NA
D gene: NA
V gene: TRBV12-1
J gene: TRBJ2-7
CDR3 protein: CASSLDGGRESYEQYF
CDR3 DNA: TGTGCCAGCAGCCTGGACGGGGGGCGGGAGAGCTACGAGCAGTACTTC

clone size: NA
D gene: NA
V gene: TRBV10-3
J gene: TRBJ1-1
CDR3 protein: CAIRTTANTEAFF
CDR3 DNA: TGTGCCATCAGGACCACAGCAAACACTGAAGCTTTCTTT

clone size: NA
D gene: TRBD2
V gene: TRBV28
J gene: TRBJ2-5
CDR3 protein: CASTRGLAGLGETQYF
CDR3 DNA: TGTGCCAGCACCAGGGGACTAGCGGGATTGGGTGAGACCCAGTACTTC

clone size: NA
D gene: TRBD2
V gene: TRBV27
J gene: TRBJ2-3
CDR3 protein: CASSLGLAGGIADTQYF
CDR3 DNA: TGTGCCAGCAGTCTCGGACTAGCGGGAGGAATTGCAGATACGCAGTATTTT

clone size: NA
D gene: NA
V gene: TRBV6-5
J gene: TRBJ2-1
CDR3 protein: CASSYLWGPYNEQFF
CDR3 DNA: TGTGCCAGCAGTTACTTATGGGGACCCTACAATGAGCAGTTCTTC

clone size: NA
D gene: NA
V gene: TRBV19
J gene: TRBJ1-2
CDR3 protein: CASSIRDGQANYGYTF
CDR3 DNA: TGTGCCAGTAGTATCCGGGACGGTCAAGCTAACTATGGCTACACCTTC

clone size: NA
D gene: NA
V gene: TRBV28
J gene: TRBJ1-2
CDR3 protein: CASTSPARYGYTF
CDR3 DNA: TGTGCCAGCACGTCTCCGGCCCGCTATGGCTACACCTTC

clone size: NA
D gene: NA
V gene: TRBV27
J gene: TRBJ1-2
CDR3 protein: CASSLSGRYGYTF
CDR3 DNA: TGTGCCAGCAGTTTATCGGGGAGGTATGGCTACACCTTC

clone size: NA
D gene: NA
V gene: TRBV7-9
J gene: TRBJ2-5
CDR3 protein: CASSLAGRYEETQYF
CDR3 DNA: TGTGCCAGCAGCTTAGCGGGAAGGTATGAAGAGACCCAGTACTTC

clone size: NA
D gene: TRBD2
V gene: TRBV6-1
J gene: TRBJ2-2
CDR3 protein: CATYPSLAGVGELFF
CDR3 DNA: TGTGCCACCTACCCTTCACTAGCGGGAGTTGGCGAGCTGTTTTTT

clone size: NA
D gene: TRBD1
V gene: TRBV5-1
J gene: TRBJ1-4
CDR3 protein: CASSPTQGGFSKLFF
CDR3 DNA: TGCGCCAGCAGCCCGACGCAGGGGGGTTTTTCAAAACTGTTTTTT

clone size: NA
D gene: TRBD2
V gene: TRBV19
J gene: TRBJ2-3
CDR3 protein: CASSMGGTAQNTDTQYF
CDR3 DNA: TGTGCCAGTAGTATGGGGGGGACGGCTCAGAACACAGATACGCAGTATTTT

clone size: NA
D gene: TRBD2
V gene: TRBV4-1
J gene: TRBJ2-3
CDR3 protein: CASSQRLAGAVDTQYF
CDR3 DNA: TGCGCCAGCAGCCAAAGACTAGCGGGAGCGGTAGATACGCAGTATTTT

clone size: NA
D gene: NA
V gene: TRBV11-2
J gene: TRBJ1-1
CDR3 protein: CASSLALPGRNTEAFF
CDR3 DNA: TGTGCCAGCAGCTTAGCACTCCCCGGGAGGAACACTGAAGCTTTCTTT

clone size: NA
D gene: NA
V gene: TRBV5-1
J gene: TRBJ2-7
CDR3 protein: CASSLGGAQSAEQYF
CDR3 DNA: TGCGCCAGCAGCTTGGGAGGTGCCCAGTCTGCCGAGCAGTACTTC

clone size: NA
D gene: NA
V gene: TRBV14
J gene: TRBJ2-7
CDR3 protein: CASSQERSFRLDGAPYEQYF
CDR3 DNA: TGTGCCAGCAGCCAAGAACGGTCGTTTAGGTTGGACGGGGCACCCTACGAGCAGTACTTC

clone size: NA
D gene: NA
V gene: TRBV30
J gene: TRBJ1-1
CDR3 protein: CAWRPQDYGEAFF
CDR3 DNA: TGTGCCTGGAGGCCCCAGGACTACGGGGAAGCTTTCTTT

clone size: once
D gene: NA
V gene: TRBV10-3
J gene: TRBJ2-1
CDR3 protein: CAIRGFGEVSYNEQFF
CDR3 DNA: TGTGCCATCAGGGGGTTTGGGGAAGTCTCCTACAATGAGCAGTTCTTC

clone size: NA
D gene: NA
V gene: TRBV11-3
J gene: TRBJ2-2
CDR3 protein: CASSSYTTGELFF
CDR3 DNA: TGTGCCAGCAGCTCCTACACCACCGGGGAGCTGTTTTTT

clone size: few
D gene: NA
V gene: TRBV6-1
J gene: TRBJ2-3
CDR3 protein: CASSETREVDTQYF
CDR3 DNA: TGTGCCAGCAGTGAGACTAGAGAAGTGGATACGCAGTATTTT

clone size: NA
D gene: TRBD1
V gene: TRBV9
J gene: TRBJ1-1
CDR3 protein: CASSPGQGGTEAFF
CDR3 DNA: TGTGCCAGCAGCCCAGGACAGGGGGGGACTGAAGCTTTCTTT

clone size: NA
D gene: NA
V gene: TRBV15
J gene: TRBJ2-7
CDR3 protein: CATSRDRFGEQYF
CDR3 DNA: TGTGCCACCAGCAGAGATAGATTCGGCGAGCAGTACTTC

clone size: few
D gene: NA
V gene: TRBV28
J gene: TRBJ2-4
CDR3 protein: CASSSDPIEDIQYF
CDR3 DNA: TGTGCCAGCAGTTCAGACCCCATCGAGGACATTCAGTACTTC

clone size: few
D gene: NA
V gene: TRBV18
J gene: TRBJ1-2
CDR3 protein: CASSPTTSPPPGYGYTF
CDR3 DNA: TGTGCCAGCTCACCAACGACAAGTCCCCCGCCGGGCTATGGCTACACCTTC

clone size: NA
D gene: TRBD2
V gene: TRBV2
J gene: TRBJ2-1
CDR3 protein: CASGGLDADNEQFF
CDR3 DNA: TGTGCCAGCGGGGGACTAGATGCTGACAATGAGCAGTTCTTC

clone size: NA
D gene: NA
V gene: TRBV4-3
J gene: TRBJ2-1
CDR3 protein: CASSQAPTVILGEQFF
CDR3 DNA: TGCGCCAGCAGCCAAGCCCCGACGGTTATTTTGGGTGAGCAGTTCTTC

clone size: NA
D gene: NA
V gene: TRBV9
J gene: TRBJ1-2
CDR3 protein: CASSPSPDYYGYTF
CDR3 DNA: TGTGCCAGCAGCCCATCCCCAGACTACTATGGCTACACCTTC

clone size: few
D gene: NA
V gene: TRBV30
J gene: TRBJ1-4
CDR3 protein: CAWSVREGKLFF
CDR3 DNA: TGTGCCTGGAGTGTCCGGGAGGGAAAACTGTTTTTT

clone size: NA
D gene: NA
V gene: TRBV5-1
J gene: TRBJ1-4
CDR3 protein: CASSLDGLGSEKLFF
CDR3 DNA: TGCGCCAGCAGCTTGGACGGATTAGGGAGCGAAAAACTGTTTTTT

clone size: NA
D gene: TRBD2
V gene: TRBV11-3
J gene: TRBJ2-1
CDR3 protein: CASSPRTSEQYNEQFF
CDR3 DNA: TGTGCCAGCAGCCCGAGGACTAGCGAACAATACAATGAGCAGTTCTTC

clone size: NA
D gene: TRBD2
V gene: TRBV9
J gene: TRBJ2-3
CDR3 protein: CASSVVEGLAFNTQYF
CDR3 DNA: TGTGCCAGCAGCGTAGTAGAGGGACTAGCATTCAATACGCAGTATTTT